The 2 T cell receptor beta chains presented below share a single source sample, sequenced in a study of T cells in tuberculosis. The time point is: new active TB diagnosis, blood taken before or within 7 days of starting treatment. The assay was immunoSEQ multiplex PCR, and TCRdb's table has in-frame clones only and misses some. Found here are tens of thousands of clones, under 95% of them singletons; the top ten hold 7%. The sample consisted of PBMCs, taken at tuberculosis diagnosis. Receptor source: an adult with tuberculosis. Some clones in this sample may be carry-over from other donors' samples.

V gene TRBV5-1 combines with J gene TRBJ2-2; a possible D gene is TRBD1 (6 bases). CDR1 and CDR2 (germline): SGHRS, YFSETQ. The CDR3 covers 14 residues. Trimming pared 6 bases from V and 2 bases from J, leaving 11 bases between. CDR3: CASTSGANTGELFF. The CDR3 DNA is TGCGCCAGCACTTCAGGGGCCAACACCGGGGAGCTGTTTTTT.

The genes are TRBV30 and TRBJ1-6, with 7 bases that match TRBD1. Looked up from germline, CDR1 is GTSNPN and CDR2 is SVGIG (reference sequence). The CDR3 covers 14 residues. The V and J ends lost 0 bases and 4 bases, in that order; junction bases with no gene match: 0. CDR3 sequence: CAWSVDRYNSPLHF. Here the CDR3 DNA reads TGTGCCTGGAGTGTGGACAGGTATAATTCACCCCTCCACTTT.